This TCR beta chain was documented in a study of blood T cell repertoires in COVID-19 (dated by TCRdb to 2020 to 2022). Some background on the complete study: Samples covering the acute and convalescent phases of COVID-19 were provided by collaborators in the United States, Italy and Spain. The prospective study material was composed of cDNA or gDNA derived from T cells, B-cell-depleted T cells, or PBMCs. The dataset comprised deeply sampled blood TCRbeta repertoires from subjects exposed to, actively infected with, or recovered from COVID-19. The repertoires were released in a freely available public database meant as a resource for research on the immune response to SARS-CoV-2. Samples came from the ongoing ImmuneRACE study (first 160 participants) plus 1,254 subjects from 6 global collaborators. Nearly every sample came with metadata listing a de-identified subject ID, COVID-19 status, age in years and sex. HLA class I and class II types, where available, came from metadata supplied by the sample provider rather than from assay-based typing. General findings and caveats noted by the study authors: The amount of clinical and demographic metadata varied by source and participant and was provided uncurated.

V loses 4 bases, J loses 5 bases, and the germline ends lie 8 bases apart. Measured from the cysteine to the phenylalanine, the CDR3 is 13 residues long. The kept DNA is CDR3 alone, 39 bases in frame from the first base. TCRbeta CDR3 regions were amplified from genomic DNA using the immunoSEQ Assay, a bias-controlled multiplex PCR. In the paper's pipeline: Within the assay, amplification of reference gene primers was used to estimate how many nucleated cells each sample contained. Sequence reads were collapsed and filtered to measure the absolute abundance of every unique TCRbeta CDR3 rearrangement. Productive Simpson clonality was computed per sample as the square root of Simpson's diversity index over productive rearrangements. As stored in TCRdb, this immuneACCESS dataset retains in-frame rearrangements with V and J assigned. A fraction of the clones does not appear; measured against another copy, unresolved V genes explain less than half of the discrepancy, and the remainder lacks a known reason. V and J calls and clone size are as listed in that table; D and trimming were resolved from the DNA. The sample has 330,000 or so clones on record, around nine tenths of them singletons. Just over 1% of the sample is held by the ten biggest clonotypes.

As to this clone: It has no known antigen specificity. Per-base qualities were not stored, and no clone one base away is much larger.

Participants in the prospective study were aged about 18 to 95 years, lived in 20 to 25 United States geographic areas, and enrolled through a virtual design. In the prospective study, participants were assigned to cohorts based on the clinical history participants reported in a screening survey and a study questionnaire. Exposed participants had been in contact with someone with a PCR-confirmed or clinician-diagnosed COVID-19 case within 2 weeks of study entry. Mobile phlebotomists in the prospective study collected whole blood, serum and a nasopharyngeal or oropharyngeal swab from every participant. Participants in the prospective study had the option to provide additional blood draws and questionnaires over a roughly 2-month period. Before DNA extraction, prospective study blood samples were shipped either frozen or at room temperature.

The V and J segments used are TRBV12-3 or TRBV12-4 and TRBJ2-2, and TRBD2 may be the D gene, going by 6 matching bases. Sequenced: PBMCs or T cells enriched from blood (not recorded which). The receptor was isolated from a woman aged 25 to 39 who had been exposed to COVID-19. The DNA sequence is given as TGTGCCAGCAGTTGGGGGGTGACCGGGGAGCTGTTTTTT. The translation is CASSWGVTGELFF.